This T cell receptor beta chain was identified in a study of spatial heterogeneity in lung cancer. This CDR3 region has 12 residues. As regards this clonotype: This beta chain is an off-target read within a library intended for alpha chains, so its frequency means little.

The time point: sample taken at primary tumor resection. Unsorted tumor, nontumor lung tissue or cryopreserved PBMC supplied the whole RNA. Via MiXCR, TCRdb re-called the 5' RACE reads, giving one row per CDR3 protein. The sample has around 4,000 distinct CDR3 sequences; almost 35% are singletons. The sample was PBMCs, taken at surgery. V usage is TRBV12-3 or TRBV12-4 and J usage is TRBJ2-5, with TRBD2 identical over 11 bases. The clonotype comes from a male donor with early-stage non-small cell lung cancer. In nucleotides, the CDR3 is TGTGCTAGCGGGAGGGCCGAGGAGACCCAGTACTTC. It is translated as CASGRAEETQYF.